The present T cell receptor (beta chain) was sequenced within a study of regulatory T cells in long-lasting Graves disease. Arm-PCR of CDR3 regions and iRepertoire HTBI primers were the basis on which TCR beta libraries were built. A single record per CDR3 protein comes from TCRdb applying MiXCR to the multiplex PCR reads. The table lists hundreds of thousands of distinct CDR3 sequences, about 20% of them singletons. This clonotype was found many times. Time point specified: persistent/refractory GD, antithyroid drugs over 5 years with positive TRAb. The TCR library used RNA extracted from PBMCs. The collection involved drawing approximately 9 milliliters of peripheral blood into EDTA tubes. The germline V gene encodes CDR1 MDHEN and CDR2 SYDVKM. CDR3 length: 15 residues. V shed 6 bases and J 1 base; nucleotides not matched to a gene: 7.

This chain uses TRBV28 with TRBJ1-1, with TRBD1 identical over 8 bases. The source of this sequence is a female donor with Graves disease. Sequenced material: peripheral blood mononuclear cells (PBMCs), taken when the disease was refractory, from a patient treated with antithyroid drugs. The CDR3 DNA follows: TGTGCCAGCAGCCGTGTTGACAGGGGGAACACTGAAGCTTTCTTT. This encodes CASSRVDRGNTEAFF.